These 5 T cell receptor beta chains came from one sample sequenced in a study of cytomegalovirus exposure and HLA in healthy donors. PCR used 60 Vbeta primers and 13 Jbeta primers. Sequencing was performed with immunoSEQ multiplex PCR; in TCRdb, only in-frame clones are kept and a portion is missing. The sample consists of over 85,000 clones, about four fifths of them appearing once. The sequencing sample was made of PBMCs. The source is a female donor in good health and CMV-seropositive.

This chain uses TRBV5-1 with TRBJ2-1; 7 bases are a match to TRBD2. J was trimmed by 5 bases and V by 0 bases; bases with no gene match: 11. This CDR3 is 17 amino acids long. The germline gives CDR1 SGHRS, CDR2 YFSETQ. CDR3 nucleotide sequence: TGCGCCAGCAGCTTGGCCGTCGGGCTAGCGGCGCACAATGAGCAGTTCTTC. Translation: CASSLAVGLAAHNEQFF.

This chain uses TRBV7-6 with TRBJ2-1; 10 bases line up with TRBD1. Germline loops: CDR1 SGHVS, CDR2 FNYEAQ. J lost 6 bases, V lost 1 base, and 0 bases had no gene match. The CDR3 has 14 amino acids. The CDR3 protein is CASSLGTGGNEQFF. CDR3 sequence (DNA): TGTGCCAGCAGCTTAGGGACAGGGGGCAATGAGCAGTTCTTC.

The chain links TRBV15 to TRBJ2-7, with D maybe TRBD1 (6 bases). With 1 base removed from V and 6 bases from J, the gap between germline ends came to 10 bases. This CDR3 spans 13 amino acids. Germline lookup yields CDR1 LNHNV and CDR2 YYDKDF (reference sequence). The CDR3 reads CATSRVTGSEQYF. The CDR3, as DNA: TGTGCCACCAGCAGAGTCACAGGGTCCGAGCAGTACTTC.

The CDR3 protein is CASSVGHRNNEQFF. The CDR3 DNA reads TGTGCCAGCAGCGTGGGACATAGAAACAATGAGCAGTTCTTC. The chain employs TRBV9 and TRBJ2-1, with D tentatively TRBD1 (6 bases). The CDR3 extends over 14 amino acids. Per the germline V gene, CDR1 is SGDLS and CDR2 is YYNGEE. V was pared by 2 bases and J by 5 bases, with 11 bases between. Based on the CDR3 plus reference TRBV9 and TRBJ2-1, the full variable domain is DSGVTQTPKHLITATGQRVTLRCSPRSGDLSVYWYQQSLDQGLQFLIQYYNGEERAKGNILERFSAQQFPDLHSELNLSSLELGDSALYFCASSVGHRNNEQFFGPGTRLTVL.

The chain is built from TRBV7-6 and TRBJ2-5; D is unresolved. V was pared by 7 bases and J by 2 bases, with 11 bases between. Germline V CDR1 and CDR2: SGHVS, FNYEAQ. The CDR3 contains 13 residues. As DNA, the CDR3 is TGTGCCAGCACGAGGCATAAACAAGAGACCCAGTACTTC. It is translated as CASTRHKQETQYF.